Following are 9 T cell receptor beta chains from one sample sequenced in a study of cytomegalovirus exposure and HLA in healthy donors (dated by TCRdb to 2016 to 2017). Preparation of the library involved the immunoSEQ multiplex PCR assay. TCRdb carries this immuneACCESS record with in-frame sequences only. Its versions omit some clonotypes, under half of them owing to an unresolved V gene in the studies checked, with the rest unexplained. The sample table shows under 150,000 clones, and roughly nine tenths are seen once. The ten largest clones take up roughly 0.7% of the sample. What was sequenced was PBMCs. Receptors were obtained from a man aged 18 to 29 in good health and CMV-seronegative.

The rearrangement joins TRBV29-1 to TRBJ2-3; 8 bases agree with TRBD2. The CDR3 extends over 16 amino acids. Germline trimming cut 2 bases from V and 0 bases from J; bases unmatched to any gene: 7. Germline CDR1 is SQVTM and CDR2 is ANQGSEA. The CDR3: CSVEMFSGASTDTQYF. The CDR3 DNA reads TGCAGCGTTGAAATGTTTAGCGGGGCTAGCACAGATACGCAGTATTTT.

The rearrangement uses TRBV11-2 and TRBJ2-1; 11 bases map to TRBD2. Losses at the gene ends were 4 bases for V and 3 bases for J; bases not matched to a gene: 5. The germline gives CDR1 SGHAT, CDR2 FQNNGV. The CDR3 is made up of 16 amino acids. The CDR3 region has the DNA TGTGCCAGCAGCTCCCGACTAGCGGGGTACTACAATGAGCAGTTCTTC. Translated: CASSSRLAGYYNEQFF.

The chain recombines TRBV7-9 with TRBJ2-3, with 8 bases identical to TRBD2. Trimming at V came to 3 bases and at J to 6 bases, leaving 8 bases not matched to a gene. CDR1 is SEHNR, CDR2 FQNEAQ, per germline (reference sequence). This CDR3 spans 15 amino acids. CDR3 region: CASSFGLAGTDTQYF. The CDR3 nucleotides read TGTGCCAGCAGCTTCGGGCTAGCGGGTACGGATACGCAGTATTTT.

CDR3 nucleotides: TGTGCCAGCAGCTCAAATGACAGGGTCTCCTACGAGCAGTACTTC. Encoded protein: CASSSNDRVSYEQYF. The V gene is TRBV13, the J gene TRBJ2-7; 7 bases line up with TRBD1. The CDR3 has 15 residues. V gave up 4 bases and J gave up 0 bases; unmatched junction bases: 6. Germline CDR1 and CDR2: PRHDT and FYEKMQ (reference sequence).

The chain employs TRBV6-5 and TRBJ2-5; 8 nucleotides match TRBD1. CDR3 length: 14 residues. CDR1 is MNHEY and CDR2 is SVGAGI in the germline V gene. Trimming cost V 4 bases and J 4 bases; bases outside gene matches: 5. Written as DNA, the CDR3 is TGTGCCAGCAGTTTGGACAGGGTTGTAGAGACCCAGTACTTC. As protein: CASSLDRVVETQYF.

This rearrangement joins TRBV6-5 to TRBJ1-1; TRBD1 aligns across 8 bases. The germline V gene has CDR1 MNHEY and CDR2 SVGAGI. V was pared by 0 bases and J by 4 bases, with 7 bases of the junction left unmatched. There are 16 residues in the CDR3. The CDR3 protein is CASSYSTGAIGTEAFF. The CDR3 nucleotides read TGTGCCAGCAGTTACTCGACAGGGGCCATCGGCACTGAAGCTTTCTTT.

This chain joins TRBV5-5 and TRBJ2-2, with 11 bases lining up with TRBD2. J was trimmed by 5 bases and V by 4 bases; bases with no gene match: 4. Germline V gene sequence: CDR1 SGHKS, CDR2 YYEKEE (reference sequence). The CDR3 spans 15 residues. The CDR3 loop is CASSAASGRTGELFF. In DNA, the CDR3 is TGTGCCAGCAGCGCCGCTAGCGGGAGGACCGGGGAGCTGTTTTTT.

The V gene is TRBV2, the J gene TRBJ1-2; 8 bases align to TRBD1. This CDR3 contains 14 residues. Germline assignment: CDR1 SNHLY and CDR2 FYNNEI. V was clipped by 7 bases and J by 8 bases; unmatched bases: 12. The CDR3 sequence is CASTPRAGGSGYTF. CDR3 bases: TGTGCCAGCACCCCTCGGGCAGGGGGCAGCGGCTACACCTTC.

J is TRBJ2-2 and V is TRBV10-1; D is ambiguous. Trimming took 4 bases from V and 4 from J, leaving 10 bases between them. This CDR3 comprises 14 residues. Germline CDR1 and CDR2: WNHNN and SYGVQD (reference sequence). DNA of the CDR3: TGCGCCAGCAGTGTCACTGCCCTCACCGGGGAGCTGTTTTTT. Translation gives CASSVTALTGELFF.